Below, 6 T cell receptor beta chains from the same sample are listed, as sequenced in a study of T cell responses to AZD1222 COVID-19 vaccine. Libraries were prepared by immunoSEQ multiplex PCR; TCRdb keeps only in-frame clonotypes and omits some of them. The data contain some 200,000 clones, roughly 92% of them singletons. This material consisted of peripheral blood, taken 28 days after the second AZD1222 dose. The receptors were sampled from an adult who received the AZD1222 COVID-19 vaccine.

The chain recombines TRBV6-2 or TRBV6-3 with TRBJ2-7, with D perhaps assigned TRBD1 or TRBD2 (5 bases each). Germline lookup yields CDR1 MNHEY and CDR2 SVGEGT. This CDR3 is built from 13 residues. With 6 bases removed from V and 4 bases from J, the gap between germline ends came to 13 bases. CDR3 nucleotides: TGTGCCAGCAGCGACGGGGCGCCGTACGAGCAGTACTTC. Its translation is CASSDGAPYEQYF.

In this sample, this clone turned up a few times. This chain uses TRBV11-3 with TRBJ1-1; TRBD1 matches 8 bases. Germline trimming cut 7 bases from V and 6 bases from J; bases unmatched to any gene: 7. The CDR3 is 13 amino acids. Germline assignment: CDR1 SGHNT and CDR2 YENEEA. The CDR3 DNA sequence: TGTGCCAGCACCTTTGACAGGGGAGCTGAAGCTTTCTTT. This gives the protein CASTFDRGAEAFF. The full variable domain, its missing parts supplied by reference TRBV11-3 and TRBJ1-1, is EAGVVQSPRYKIIEKKQPVAFWCNPISGHNTLYWYLQNLGQGPELLIRYENEEAVDDSQLPKDRFSAERLKGVDSTLKIQPAELGDSAVYLCASTFDRGAEAFFGQGTRLTVV.

The gene calls are TRBV5-1 and TRBJ2-7; TRBD2 is a possible D gene (5 bases). CDR1 and CDR2 (germline): SGHRS, YFSETQ. V was cut by 1 base and J by 5 bases, with 13 bases left in between. This CDR3 region has 14 residues. The CDR3 sequence is CASSLSQYSDEQYF. The CDR3 DNA reads TGCGCCAGCAGCTTGTCCCAGTATAGCGACGAGCAGTACTTC.

This clone occurred once. The rearrangement uses TRBV7-2 and TRBJ2-2; D gene ambiguous. V lost 3 bases and J 4 bases, leaving 12 bases between the germline ends. This CDR3 has 15 amino acids. CDR1 is SGHTA, CDR2 FQGNSA, per germline. CDR3 sequence reads: CASSFRRGSTGELFF. The DNA for the CDR3 is TGTGCCAGCAGCTTTAGGCGAGGCAGCACCGGGGAGCTGTTTTTT. Complete variable domain (other parts from reference TRBV7-2 and TRBJ2-2): GAGVSQSPSNKVTEKGKDVELRCDPISGHTALYWYRQSLGQGLEFLIYFQGNSAPDKSGLPSDRFSAERTGGSVSTLTIQRTQQEDSAVYLCASSFRRGSTGELFFGEGSRLTVL.

The chain employs TRBV10-2 and TRBJ2-1; TRBD1 or TRBD2 may be the D gene (5 bases each). CDR1 is WSHSY and CDR2 is SAAADI in the germline V gene. Trimming shortened V by 3 bases and J by 5 bases, and 14 bases separated the two germline ends. This CDR3 comprises 15 residues. This CDR3 reads CASSERGMGHNEQFF. The CDR3 DNA is TGCGCCAGCAGTGAACGGGGAATGGGGCACAATGAGCAGTTCTTC.

This chain joins TRBV7-2 and TRBJ2-7; 7 bases are shared with TRBD2. The CDR3 is 14 amino acids. The germline V gene has CDR1 SGHTA and CDR2 FQGNSA. V was clipped by 3 bases and J by 4 bases; unmatched bases: 6. CDR3 nucleotide sequence: TGTGCCAGCAGCTTGGCGGGAGAGCTGTACGAGCAGTACTTC. Protein product: CASSLAGELYEQYF. The full variable domain, in which reference TRBV7-2 and TRBJ2-7 provide the parts outside the CDR3, is GAGVSQSPSNKVTEKGKDVELRCDPISGHTALYWYRQSLGQGLEFLIYFQGNSAPDKSGLPSDRFSAERTGGSVSTLTIQRTQQEDSAVYLCASSLAGELYEQYFGPGTRLTVT.